One sample yielded the 19 T cell receptor beta chains listed below, sequenced in a study of T cells in Graves' hyperthyroidism and ophthalmopathy. It was RNA transcripts that yielded the amplified TCR beta CDR3 regions. HTBI primers drove first-round RT-PCR of the TCR CDR3. In TCRdb, the multiplex PCR reads were re-called with MiXCR into one record per CDR3 protein. The table shows 460,000 or so distinct CDR3 sequences, with under 15% occurring only once. Sequenced material: blood. The receptors here all came from a young woman with Graves' hyperthyroidism.

This clonotype has ten or more counts. V usage is TRBV11-3 and J usage is TRBJ2-7, with D perhaps assigned TRBD1 or TRBD2 (6 bases each). Trimming removed 7 bases at V and 2 bases at J, with 18 bases between. The CDR3 consists of 15 residues. CDR1 is SGHNT and CDR2 is YENEEA in the germline V gene. CDR3 sequence reads: CASTTREGGTYEQYF. CDR3 DNA: TGTGCCAGCACCACGCGAGAAGGGGGGACCTACGAGCAGTACTTC.

DNA of the CDR3: TGTGCCAGCAGCGTAGAGGCGGTCCGCGGGACTGGCACAGATACGCAGTATTTT. Translation gives CASSVEAVRGTGTDTQYF. This chain joins TRBV9 and TRBJ2-3, with D possibly being TRBD2 (6 bases). Trimming took 0 bases from V and 1 from J, leaving 18 bases between them. The CDR3 spans 18 residues. Germline CDR1 SGDLS, CDR2 YYNGEE.

Comment on this clonotype: Since a much larger clone is just one base distant, this may be a read error. The chain recombines TRBV7-3 with TRBJ2-2; D perhaps matches TRBD1 (6 bases). The CDR3 sequence is 20 residues long. V dropped 5 bases and J dropped 3 bases, with 28 bases sitting between them. The germline CDR1 and CDR2 sequences are SGHTA and FQGTGA. For the CDR3, the DNA is TGTGCCAGCAGCCGATCCGGGACATGGGGCCTCGTGGTGGACACCGGGGAGCTGTTTTTT. Translated, it gives CASSRSGTWGLVVDTGELFF.

This clonotype has more than one count but fewer than ten. This chain uses TRBV20-1 with TRBJ2-3, with 16 positions matching TRBD2. CDR1 is DFQATT, CDR2 SNEGSKA, per germline (reference sequence). The length of the CDR3 is 15 residues. V shed 5 bases and J 6 bases; nucleotides not matched to a gene: 5. This chain's CDR3 is CSAGTSGRASDTQYF. CDR3 sequence (DNA): TGCAGTGCTGGGACTAGCGGGAGGGCCAGCGATACGCAGTATTTT.

This clonotype was picked up many times. The chain is built from TRBV30 and TRBJ1-4; D is undetermined. The length of the CDR3 is 13 residues. V was shortened by 1 base and J by 4 bases, with 7 bases between the two germline ends. The germline CDR1 and CDR2 sequences are GTSNPN and SVGIG (reference sequence). CDR3 residues: CAWSGLDNEKLFF. Here the CDR3 DNA reads TGTGCCTGGAGTGGGCTGGATAATGAAAAACTGTTTTTT.

The rearrangement joins TRBV2 to TRBJ1-6; TRBD1 matches 10 bases. The J segment lost 14 bases and the V segment lost 8 bases, leaving 0 bases of the junction unmatched. The germline V gene has CDR1 SNHLY and CDR2 FYNNEI. The CDR3 has 10 amino acids. DNA of the CDR3: TGTGCCAGCGGACAGGGGGCCCTCCACTTT. Translation: CASGQGALHF. The entire variable domain, with the rest obtained from reference TRBV2 and TRBJ1-6, is as follows: EPEVTQTPSHQVTQMGQEVILRCVPISNHLYFYWYRQILGQKVEFLVSFYNNEISEKSEIFDDQFSVERPDGSNFTLKIRSTKLEDSAMYFCASGQGALHFGNGTRLTVT.

This clonotype was detected a few times. The V gene is TRBV19, the J gene TRBJ2-2, with D perhaps given as TRBD1 or TRBD2 (5 bases each). CDR3 size: 15 residues. Deletions cut 4 bases from V and 5 bases from J, with 14 bases between. Germline CDR1 and CDR2: LNHDA and SQIVND (reference sequence). The DNA for the CDR3 is TGTGCCAGTAGTACCTCGGCAGGGAGAACCGGGGAGCTGTTTTTT. Amino acid sequence: CASSTSAGRTGELFF.

In its sample, this clonotype was seen many times. The chain joins TRBV6-1 to TRBJ1-3; the D is unclear. CDR3 size: 15 residues. Germline values: CDR1 MNHNS, CDR2 SASEGT. Trimming removed 4 bases at V and 0 bases at J, with 10 bases between. The CDR3 here is CASSVSEISGNTIYF. The CDR3 nucleotides read TGTGCCAGCAGTGTATCAGAGATCTCTGGAAACACCATATATTTT.

This clonotype has only a few counts. The chain employs TRBV12-3 or TRBV12-4 and TRBJ2-2; unclear D gene. The CDR3 sequence is 14 residues long. Trimming removed 4 bases from V and 17 bases from J, with 23 bases in between. As DNA, the CDR3 is TGTGCCAGCAGTTCTATAGGCACAGTGAAGGGCTGTTTTTTT. It specifies CASSSIGTVKGCFF.

This clonotype was seen at least ten times. The chain has TRBV27 and TRBJ2-1; 8 nucleotides agree with TRBD1. The CDR3 has 15 amino acids. Germline V gene data show CDR1 as MNHEY and CDR2 as SMNVEV (reference sequence). The V segment lost 7 bases and the J segment 6 bases; nucleotides outside the gene matches: 11. As DNA, the CDR3 is TGTGCCAGCAAAATGTTGAGGACAGGGATCAATGAGCAGTTCTTC. Its translation: CASKMLRTGINEQFF.

This clonotype was seen repeatedly, ten times or more. The chain couples TRBV12-3 or TRBV12-4 to TRBJ2-1; 9 nucleotides line up with TRBD2. The V gene end was trimmed by 10 bases and the J gene end by 3 bases; junction bases not matched to a gene: 10. The CDR3 is 15 residues long. CDR3 nucleotides: TGTGCCACGACTATAGCGGGAGATAACTACAATGAGCAGTTCTTC. Encoded protein: CATTIAGDNYNEQFF.

This clonotype was observed at least ten times. The chain uses TRBV6-1 and TRBJ2-1; 7 positions match TRBD2. Per the germline V gene, CDR1 is MNHNS and CDR2 is SASEGT. Trimming removed 8 bases from V and 9 bases from J; junction bases left unmatched: 7. CDR3 length: 12 amino acids. CDR3 protein: CASGGSHSEQFF. CDR3 sequence (DNA): TGTGCCAGCGGCGGGAGTCACTCTGAGCAGTTCTTC.

This clonotype was seen ten or more times. The chain is built from TRBV5-1 and TRBJ1-1; 9 nucleotides agree with TRBD1. Germline V CDR1 and CDR2: SGHRS, YFSETQ. There are 14 residues in the CDR3. The V segment lost 7 bases and the J segment 6 bases; nucleotides outside the gene matches: 10. CDR3 loop: CASGSGQGSSEAFF. CDR3 bases: TGCGCCAGCGGGTCGGGACAGGGTTCATCTGAAGCTTTCTTT.

This clonotype was counted at least ten times. The chain links TRBV10-3 to TRBJ1-5; D is perhaps TRBD1 (6 bases). This CDR3 is built from 12 residues. The V gene lost 6 bases and the J gene lost 5 bases, with 8 bases spanning the gap. CDR1 and CDR2 from the germline V gene are ENHRY and SYGVKD. The CDR3 spells CAISSGDQPQHF. Here the CDR3 DNA reads TGTGCCATCAGCTCAGGGGATCAGCCCCAGCATTTT.

This clonotype occurred a few times. V is TRBV20-1 and J is TRBJ1-1; 7 nucleotides match TRBD1. V was pared by 1 base and J by 3 bases, with 14 bases of the junction left unmatched. The CDR3 covers 17 residues. Germline assignment: CDR1 DFQATT and CDR2 SNEGSKA (reference sequence). Written as DNA, the CDR3 is TGCAGTGCTAGAGTCGGGGTGTTAGGGGGCCGGGACACTGAAGCTTTCTTT. Protein: CSARVGVLGGRDTEAFF.

This clonotype was picked up many times. The rearrangement links TRBV20-1 to TRBJ2-2; 8 nucleotides align to TRBD1. Trimming removed 0 bases from V and 4 bases from J; junction bases left unmatched: 7. The CDR3 extends over 16 amino acids. In germline, CDR1 is DFQATT, CDR2 SNEGSKA (reference sequence). In DNA, the CDR3 is TGCAGTGCTAGAGATGACAGGGGATTGGGCACCGGGGAGCTGTTTTTT. This gives the protein CSARDDRGLGTGELFF.

Regarding this clonotype: A read error may explain this, as a much larger clone is one base away. The V call is TRBV27, the J call TRBJ1-4; D not resolved. With 2 bases removed from V and 4 bases from J, the gap between germline ends came to 8 bases. This CDR3 spans 14 amino acids. Germline V gene lookup returns CDR1 MNHEY and CDR2 SMNVEV (reference sequence). The CDR3, as DNA: TGTGCCAGCAGTTTAGGCTACTATAATGAAAAACTGTTTTTT. Its protein is CASSLGYYNEKLFF.

This clonotype has only one observation. This chain joins TRBV20-1 and TRBJ2-4; 14 bases match TRBD2. V shed 6 bases, J shed 4 bases, and the junction held 5 bases outside the gene matches. Germline loops: CDR1 DFQATT, CDR2 SNEGSKA (reference sequence). This CDR3 comprises 15 residues. CDR3 bases: TGCAGTGCCGGGACTAGCGGGAGCCGAAAAAACATTCAGTACTTC. Its translation: CSAGTSGSRKNIQYF.

The table lists this clonotype with many counts. This chain connects TRBV10-3 to TRBJ2-2; D is unresolved. The CDR3 contains 14 residues. Germline lookup yields CDR1 ENHRY and CDR2 SYGVKD. Trimming left V 3 bases short and J 3 bases short, with 8 bases between. CDR3 in DNA: TGTGCCATCAGTGATGGGGTGGACACCGGGGAGCTGTTTTTT. Translation gives CAISDGVDTGELFF.